This TCR beta chain was identified in a study of Graves' ophthalmopathy and Graves' hyperthyroidism. Scientists amplified the TCR beta CDR3 regions from RNA transcripts. Second-round multiplex PCR came after a first-round RT-PCR that employed HTBI primers. TCRdb recomputed calls from the multiplex PCR reads with MiXCR, one row per CDR3 protein. The table has roughly 500,000 distinct CDR3 sequences, around 15% seen once. This clonotype has at least ten counts. The CDR3 totals 17 residues. With 7 bases clipped from V and 5 bases from J, the junction kept 20 bases outside the gene matches. Germline CDR1 is SNHLY and CDR2 is FYNNEI.

The material sequenced was blood. The chain is built from TRBV2 and TRBJ2-7; TRBD2 agrees at 7 bases. This receptor was obtained from a woman aged 25 to 39 with Graves' ophthalmopathy. CDR3 in amino acids: CASKPINSGSQADEQYF. The CDR3 DNA reads as TGTGCCAGCAAACCCATAAATAGCGGGTCCCAGGCGGACGAGCAGTACTTC.